The TCR beta chain described here comes from a study of metastatic and nonmetastatic thyroid tumors. In the study overall: Patients with malignant and benign thyroid disease provided blood and tumor or nodule tissue, whose repertoires were compared. The study's findings and limits: Benign nodules were reported to have significantly lower TCR beta diversity than malignant thyroid tumors, in blood and tumor.

Each patient went into thyroid surgery without having received any treatment. As originally analysed: A classifier of distant metastasis in papillary thyroid cancer was built from CDR3 differences (across clinicopathological groups). TCRdb re-processed the PCR reads through MiXCR. These V and J calls are TCRdb output, not the study's own analysis. The sample yields 29,000 or so clones, 3.5% to 5% seen once. V trimming: 3 bases; J trimming: 2 bases; junction bases outside the gene matches: 6. Germline V gene data show CDR1 as GTSNPN and CDR2 as SVGIG (reference sequence). This CDR3 is built from 14 residues. Only a few counts were recorded for this clone. Its antigen is unknown.

The chain carries TRBV30 and TRBJ1-2; 7 bases are shared with TRBD1. The TCR sequence derives from a female donor with papillary thyroid cancer or a benign thyroid nodule (not recorded which). Some clones in this sample may be carry-over from other donors' samples. Sample: blood. The DNA of the CDR3 is TGTGCCTGGAGGAGGGGACAGAGAAACTATGGCTACACCTTC. Translated, it gives CAWRRGQRNYGYTF.